The 31 T cell receptor beta chains below were found in one sample sequenced in a study of beta chain features in type 1 diabetes. Every isolated RNA sample was fully reverse transcribed, so sequencing captured expressed TCRB transcripts. Generated by immunoSEQ multiplex PCR, the TCRdb table keeps only in-frame clones and is missing some. The sample consists of some 180,000 clones, 13% of them appearing once. Sequencing was done on a sample of central memory CD4+ T cells from blood. The source of these receptors is a woman aged 18-35 years in good health.

J is TRBJ1-1 and V is TRBV5-1, with D maybe TRBD1 (6 bases). Trimming left V 3 bases short and J 8 bases short, with 11 bases between. This CDR3 has 12 amino acids. Germline CDR1 reads SGHRS; CDR2 reads YFSETQ. The DNA for the CDR3 is TGCGCCAGCAGCTCCCATCAGGGGGAAGCTTTCTTT. This gives the protein CASSSHQGEAFF.

This clone has at least ten counts. The genes are TRBV7-2 and TRBJ2-7; 7 positions match TRBD2. There are 14 residues in the CDR3. The V gene end was trimmed by 1 base and the J gene end by 6 bases; junction bases not matched to a gene: 6. In germline, CDR1 is SGHTA, CDR2 FQGNSA. CDR3 amino acids: CASSLGDYKVEQYF. CDR3 bases: TGTGCCAGCAGCTTAGGGGACTATAAAGTCGAGCAGTACTTC.

A few counts support this clone. The sample has other DNA sequences that encode this CDR3 too. The rearrangement joins TRBV19 to TRBJ1-5; the D is unclear. V was clipped by 2 bases and J by 3 bases, with 5 bases between them. The CDR3 has 13 amino acids. Germline V gene lookup returns CDR1 LNHDA and CDR2 SQIVND (reference sequence). In nucleotides, the CDR3 is TGTGCCAGTAGTATACAGGACAATCAGCCCCAGCATTTT. The encoded protein is CASSIQDNQPQHF. Full variable domain (missing parts from reference TRBV19 and TRBJ1-5): DGGITQSPKYLFRKEGQNVTLSCEQNLNHDAMYWYRQDPGQGLRLIYYSQIVNDFQKGDIAEGYSVSREKKESFPLTVTSAQKNPTAFYLCASSIQDNQPQHFGDGTRLSIL.

The rearrangement joins TRBV18 to TRBJ1-5; no clear D gene. In germline, CDR1 is KGHSH, CDR2 LQKENI. Trimming pared 4 bases from V and 1 base from J, leaving 11 bases between. This CDR3 is built from 15 residues. For the CDR3, the DNA is TGTGCCAGCTCACATACGAGCAGGAGCAATCAGCCCCAGCATTTT. The encoded protein is CASSHTSRSNQPQHF.

This clone has ten or more counts. The gene calls are TRBV19 and TRBJ1-1; D call uncertain. The germline V and J ends were trimmed by 6 bases and 1 base, with 12 bases remaining between them. CDR3 length equals 14 residues. Germline assignment: CDR1 LNHDA and CDR2 SQIVND (reference sequence). CDR3 sequence reads: CASREPTTNTEAFF. CDR3 DNA sequence: TGTGCCAGTAGGGAGCCAACCACGAACACTGAAGCTTTCTTT.

The rearrangement uses TRBV25-1 and TRBJ2-3, with TRBD2 matching over 9 bases. The J segment lost 1 base and the V segment lost 6 bases, leaving 8 bases of the junction unmatched. CDR1 MGHDK and CDR2 SYGVNS come from the germline V gene. The CDR3 spans 16 residues. CDR3 residues: CASSAQRTSGTDTQYF. For the CDR3, the DNA is TGTGCCAGCAGCGCCCAACGGACTAGCGGCACAGATACGCAGTATTTT.

The V gene is TRBV4-3, the J gene TRBJ2-1; 9 bases agree with TRBD1. V shed 0 bases and J 6 bases; nucleotides not matched to a gene: 6. Germline CDR1 reads LGHNA; CDR2 reads YSLEER. This CDR3 comprises 16 residues. The CDR3 spells CASSQDTNRGRNEQFF. CDR3 in DNA: TGCGCCAGCAGCCAAGATACGAACAGGGGGCGCAATGAGCAGTTCTTC.

The chain combines TRBV7-8 with TRBJ2-5; TRBD1 is a possible D gene (7 bases). CDR3 length equals 16 residues. V dropped 5 bases and J dropped 5 bases, with 21 bases sitting between them. Germline-derived CDR1 and CDR2 are SGHVS and FQNEAQ. The CDR3 sequence: CASSAILSRGAETQYF. DNA for the CDR3: TGTGCCAGCAGCGCTATTCTTAGCAGGGGGGCGGAGACCCAGTACTTC.

In its sample, this clone was seen a few times. V usage is TRBV5-6 and J usage is TRBJ2-3; 7 bases are a match to TRBD2. After removal of 7 bases from V and 8 bases from J, the junction contained 13 bases not matched to a gene. The germline CDR1 and CDR2 sequences are SGHDT and YYEEEE. The CDR3 length is 14 residues. CDR3 in amino acids: CASSGRTRIVTQYF. Written as DNA, the CDR3 is TGTGCCAGCTCCGGTCGGACTAGAATTGTTACGCAGTATTTT.

This sequence joins TRBV7-2 and TRBJ2-3; weak D call: TRBD2 (6 bases). This CDR3 region has 12 residues. With 8 bases removed from V and 4 bases from J, the gap between germline ends came to 10 bases. Germline CDR1 SGHTA, CDR2 FQGNSA. The CDR3 protein is CASRTISDTQYF. The CDR3 coding sequence is TGTGCCAGCCGGACTATCTCAGATACGCAGTATTTT.

The rearrangement uses TRBV30 and TRBJ1-3, with D possibly TRBD1 on 6 matching bases. This CDR3 comprises 16 residues. Germline CDR1 GTSNPN, CDR2 SVGIG (reference sequence). The germline V and J ends were trimmed by 2 bases and 3 bases, with 17 bases remaining between them. The CDR3 DNA follows: TGTGCCTGGAGTATAGCCGGGACACTAGGTGGAAACACCATATATTTT. Protein product: CAWSIAGTLGGNTIYF.

This clone was counted a few times. This sequence joins TRBV11-2 and TRBJ2-1; TRBD1 might be the D (6 bases). Germline V gene data show CDR1 as SGHAT and CDR2 as FQNNGV. V was clipped by 3 bases and J by 5 bases, with 11 bases between them. The CDR3 extends over 14 amino acids. The CDR3 loop reads CASSFLGGNNEQFF. The CDR3 nucleotides read TGTGCCAGCAGCTTTTTAGGGGGAAACAATGAGCAGTTCTTC.

The table lists this clone with a few counts. V is TRBV30 and J is TRBJ1-4; a weak D match, TRBD1 (6 bases). Germline V gene data show CDR1 as GTSNPN and CDR2 as SVGIG (reference sequence). The CDR3 sequence is 13 residues long. V lost 4 bases, J lost 0 bases, and 6 bases lay in between. The CDR3 DNA follows: TGTGCCTGGAACAGGGCAACTAATGAAAAACTGTTTTTT. It specifies CAWNRATNEKLFF.

This clone showed up just a few times. The chain links TRBV9 to TRBJ1-1; D is unresolved. Germline V gives CDR1 SGDLS, CDR2 YYNGEE. The ends were cut back, 2 bases at V and 0 bases at J, with 14 bases in the middle. There are 16 residues in the CDR3. The CDR3 bases are TGTGCCAGCAGCGTTCGCAGGAACCCCATGAACACTGAAGCTTTCTTT. It yields the protein CASSVRRNPMNTEAFF.

The chain links TRBV6-1 to TRBJ2-1; D is ambiguous. The germline V gene encodes CDR1 MNHNS and CDR2 SASEGT. Trimming removed 2 bases at V and 6 bases at J, with 5 bases between. The CDR3 sequence is 12 residues long. The CDR3 loop reads CASSETLNEQFF. The CDR3 nucleotides are TGTGCCAGCAGTGAAACTCTCAATGAGCAGTTCTTC.

The chain couples TRBV2 to TRBJ2-7, with D hard to call. Trimming took 4 bases from V and 1 from J, leaving 11 bases between them. The CDR3 consists of 14 residues. Germline assignment: CDR1 SNHLY and CDR2 FYNNEI. The CDR3 sequence is CASSVGRTSYEQYF. CDR3 DNA sequence: TGTGCCAGCAGTGTTGGGCGAACATCCTACGAGCAGTACTTC. Full variable domain (outside the CDR3, taken from reference TRBV2 and TRBJ2-7): EPEVTQTPSHQVTQMGQEVILRCVPISNHLYFYWYRQILGQKVEFLVSFYNNEISEKSEIFDDQFSVERPDGSNFTLKIRSTKLEDSAMYFCASSVGRTSYEQYFGPGTRLTVT.

This chain connects TRBV7-6 to TRBJ2-7; TRBD1 matches at 8 bases. Trimming at V came to 5 bases and at J to 0 bases, leaving 6 bases not matched to a gene. CDR3 length: 15 residues. CDR1 is SGHVS, CDR2 FNYEAQ, per germline. The CDR3 region has the DNA TGTGCCAGCAGCACCGACAGGGGCTTCTCCTACGAGCAGTACTTC. Translation gives CASSTDRGFSYEQYF. Supplemented by reference TRBV7-6 and TRBJ2-7, the full variable domain reads GAGVSQSPRYKVTKRGQDVALRCDPISGHVSLYWYRQALGQGPEFLTYFNYEAQQDKSGLPNDRFSAERPEGSISTLTIQRTEQRDSAMYRCASSTDRGFSYEQYFGPGTRLTVT.

This clone appeared many times. J is TRBJ1-1 and V is TRBV29-1, with a tentative D call TRBD1 (6 bases). V was trimmed by 4 bases and J by 3 bases, leaving 12 bases between them. This CDR3 region has 13 residues. Germline V CDR1 and CDR2: SQVTM, ANQGSEA. The CDR3: CSVATGKDTEAFF. For the CDR3, the DNA is TGCAGCGTTGCGACAGGAAAGGACACTGAAGCTTTCTTT.

This clone was counted a few times. The chain employs TRBV5-6 and TRBJ1-1, with D maybe TRBD1 (6 bases). This CDR3 is 15 amino acids long. The V gene lost 3 bases and the J gene lost 4 bases, with 16 bases spanning the gap. Germline assignment: CDR1 SGHDT and CDR2 YYEEEE. CDR3 nucleotides: TGTGCCAGCAGCTCCCGGGGGGCGTCGCGCACTGAAGCTTTCTTT. Protein sequence: CASSSRGASRTEAFF. Looking up the rest from reference TRBV5-6 and TRBJ1-1 gives the full variable domain: DAGVTQSPTHLIKTRGQQVTLRCSPKSGHDTVSWYQQALGQGPQFIFQYYEEEERQRGNFPDRFSGHQFPNYSSELNVNALLLGDSALYLCASSSRGASRTEAFFGQGTRLTVV.

This clone was recorded a few times. This chain uses TRBV28 with TRBJ2-1, with TRBD2 matching 12 bases. The junction had 1 base not matched to a gene; V was cut back by 3 bases and J by 7 bases. The CDR3 extends over 14 amino acids. CDR1 is MDHEN, CDR2 SYDVKM, per germline. The CDR3: CASSLTSGSNEQFF. DNA for the CDR3: TGTGCCAGCAGTTTGACTAGCGGGAGTAATGAGCAGTTCTTC.

V usage is TRBV27 and J usage is TRBJ2-1; 10 bases map to TRBD1. Per the germline V gene, CDR1 is MNHEY and CDR2 is SMNVEV (reference sequence). V lost 6 bases and J lost 7; bases outside the gene matches: 3. The CDR3 has 13 amino acids. In nucleotides, the CDR3 is TGTGCCAGCAGGAGGACAGGGGGAAATGAGCAGTTCTTC. Translating it yields CASRRTGGNEQFF.

The chain couples TRBV30 to TRBJ2-1, with 8 bases aligning to TRBD1. After removal of 1 base from V and 8 bases from J, the junction contained 4 bases not matched to a gene. Germline-derived CDR1 and CDR2 are GTSNPN and SVGIG (reference sequence). The CDR3 spans 13 residues. CDR3 in DNA: TGTGCCTGGAGTGGCGACAGGGGCGATGAGCAGTTCTTC. Translating gives CAWSGDRGDEQFF.

This clone turned up a few times. The rearrangement uses TRBV5-4 and TRBJ2-1; 7 bases agree with TRBD1. This CDR3 comprises 16 residues. In germline, CDR1 is SGHNT, CDR2 YYREEE (reference sequence). Trimming at V came to 4 bases and at J to 4 bases, leaving 11 bases not matched to a gene. The CDR3 DNA is TGTGCCAGCAGCGGACCGGGACAGCGGTTATACAATGAGCAGTTCTTC. Its translation is CASSGPGQRLYNEQFF.

This chain uses TRBV11-2 with TRBJ2-1, with a possible D match to TRBD2 (6 bases). V lost 1 base and J lost 4, with 11 bases in between. Per the germline V gene, CDR1 is SGHAT and CDR2 is FQNNGV. The CDR3 has 15 amino acids. The CDR3, as DNA: TGTGCCAGCAGCTTAGCTGCGGGAAATTACAATGAGCAGTTCTTC. This codes for CASSLAAGNYNEQFF.

This clone was observed a few times. This sequence joins TRBV7-2 and TRBJ2-3; TRBD2 aligns across 7 bases. The germline V gene has CDR1 SGHTA and CDR2 FQGNSA. The CDR3 has 15 residues. The V and J ends lost 6 bases and 0 bases, in that order; junction bases with no gene match: 6. For the CDR3, the DNA is TGTGCCAGCAGTGTTAGCGGGCTAAGCACAGATACGCAGTATTTT. As protein: CASSVSGLSTDTQYF.

This clone was picked up a small number of times. The chain is built from TRBV29-1 and TRBJ1-1; 8 nucleotides line up with TRBD1. The ends lost 6 bases at V and 3 bases at J; junction bases unmatched: 9. Germline-derived CDR1 and CDR2 are SQVTM and ANQGSEA. The CDR3 is 14 residues long. The CDR3 region has the DNA TGCAGCGTGCGAGACACAGGGGGGGACACTGAAGCTTTCTTT. Amino acid sequence: CSVRDTGGDTEAFF. The whole variable domain, filled in from reference TRBV29-1 and TRBJ1-1, reads SAVISQKPSRDICQRGTSLTIQCQVDSQVTMMFWYRQQPGQSLTLIATANQGSEATYESGFVIDKFPISRPNLTFSTLTVSNMSPEDSSIYLCSVRDTGGDTEAFFGQGTRLTVV.

The chain couples TRBV10-3 to TRBJ1-1, with 7 bases fitting TRBD1. V was pared by 5 bases and J by 1 base, with 1 base of the junction left unmatched. The CDR3 contains 13 residues. CDR1 ENHRY and CDR2 SYGVKD come from the germline V gene. CDR3 protein: CAISRQGNTEAFF. DNA of the CDR3: TGTGCCATCAGTAGACAGGGGAACACTGAAGCTTTCTTT.

This clone was picked up a small number of times. The CDR3 sequence: CASSQGRQGVQFF. CDR3 nucleotides: TGCGCCAGCAGCCAAGGCCGACAGGGAGTGCAGTTCTTC. This chain joins TRBV4-3 and TRBJ2-1, with 7 bases aligning to TRBD1. Germline V gene lookup returns CDR1 LGHNA and CDR2 YSLEER. The CDR3 loop spans 13 amino acids. V lost 1 base to trimming and J lost 12 bases; unmatched junction nucleotides: 6.

This clone was seen more than once but under ten times. V gene TRBV2 combines with J gene TRBJ1-5; D is uncertain. In germline, CDR1 is SNHLY, CDR2 FYNNEI. The CDR3 runs 14 residues. V dropped 0 bases and J dropped 7 bases, with 10 bases sitting between them. CDR3 sequence (DNA): TGTGCCAGCAGTGAAGCTCTTAACCTACAGCCCCAGCATTTT. Its protein is CASSEALNLQPQHF. The full variable domain, completed using reference TRBV2 and TRBJ1-5, is EPEVTQTPSHQVTQMGQEVILRCVPISNHLYFYWYRQILGQKVEFLVSFYNNEISEKSEIFDDQFSVERPDGSNFTLKIRSTKLEDSAMYFCASSEALNLQPQHFGDGTRLSIL.

The CDR3 DNA is TGTGCCAGCAGCTTGGGCCAGGAATTCGCAGATACGCAGTATTTT. As protein: CASSLGQEFADTQYF. V gene TRBV5-5 combines with J gene TRBJ2-3, with D unclear. Trimming took 0 bases from V and 4 from J, leaving 12 bases between them. Germline CDR1 reads SGHKS; CDR2 reads YYEKEE (reference sequence). This CDR3 comprises 15 residues.

The chain combines TRBV29-1 with TRBJ2-7; TRBD2 matches at 10 bases. Trimming removed 8 bases from V and 7 bases from J; junction bases left unmatched: 11. This CDR3 comprises 13 residues. CDR1 SQVTM and CDR2 ANQGSEA come from the germline V gene. As DNA, the CDR3 is TGCAGCTATAGCGGGAGGACTGGCGGGGAGCAGTACTTC. This gives the protein CSYSGRTGGEQYF.